This is a list of T cell receptor beta chains from one sample in a study of CD8 T cells in Susac syndrome. Via MiXCR, TCRdb re-called the immunoSEQ multiplex PCR reads, giving one row per CDR3 protein. The sample carries about 160,000 distinct CDR3 sequences, approximately 95% recorded once. The sample comprised CD4+ T cells from PBMCs. Receptor source: a human donor with multiple sclerosis. Both conserved end residues are part of each CDR3. Each record gives: J gene, V gene, D gene, clone size, CDR3 protein, CDR3 DNA. The D gene is left open where the match is weak. Only part of the rows carry a size: once, few, many, or a class if the clone is expanded.

TRBJ2-3 TRBV4-2 TRBD2 NA CASSQVAAGGTDTQYF TGTGCCAGCAGCCAAGTCGCGGCGGGAGGTACAGATACGCAGTATTTT
TRBJ2-5 TRBV5-1 NA NA CASSLAGAHETQYF TGCGCCAGCAGCTTGGCAGGGGCTCATGAGACCCAGTACTTC
TRBJ1-2 TRBV5-1 NA NA CASSLGAGVRGYTF TGCGCCAGCAGCTTGGGCGCGGGGGTACGTGGCTACACCTTC
TRBJ1-6 TRBV27 TRBD1 once CASSLGQGGSPLHF TGTGCCAGCAGCCTTGGACAGGGAGGTTCACCCCTCCACTTT
TRBJ2-1 TRBV29-1 TRBD2 NA CSVLGGRNYNEQFF TGCAGCGTACTGGGAGGGCGGAACTACAATGAGCAGTTCTTC
TRBJ2-5 TRBV4-1 TRBD2 NA CASSPITGSGGETQYF TGCGCCAGCAGCCCCATCACTGGGAGCGGGGGGGAGACCCAGTACTTC
TRBJ2-7 TRBV30 NA NA CAWYRVPVYEQYF TGTGCCTGGTACAGGGTCCCCGTCTACGAGCAGTACTTC
TRBJ2-7 TRBV9 NA NA CASSVVPYMGANEQYF TGTGCCAGCAGCGTAGTCCCTTACATGGGGGCCAACGAGCAGTACTTC
TRBJ1-2 TRBV6-1 NA NA CASSSPGFYGYTF TGTGCCAGCAGTTCCCCAGGGTTTTATGGCTACACCTTC
TRBJ2-5 TRBV5-1 NA NA CASSSTDGSKETQYF TGCGCCAGCAGCTCCACCGACGGGTCGAAAGAGACCCAGTACTTC
TRBJ1-2 TRBV29-1 NA NA CSVSGGYTF TGCAGCGTTTCAGGAGGCTACACCTTC
TRBJ2-2 TRBV7-3 NA once CASSLGTSTGELFF TGTGCCAGCAGCTTAGGGACCAGCACCGGGGAGCTGTTTTTT
TRBJ1-1 TRBV3-1 TRBD1 NA CASRDRGLEAFF TGTGCCAGCAGGGACAGGGGTTTGGAAGCTTTCTTT
TRBJ1-3 TRBV6-2/TRBV6-3 NA NA CASTYGTPGNTIYF TGTGCCAGCACGTACGGGACACCGGGAAACACCATATATTTT
TRBJ2-6 TRBV2 TRBD1 NA CASNRGQALSGANVLTF TGTGCCAGCAACAGGGGACAGGCGCTCTCTGGGGCCAACGTCCTGACTTTC
TRBJ1-4 TRBV29-1 NA NA CSVARVGEKLFF TGCAGCGTTGCCAGGGTTGGTGAAAAACTGTTTTTT
TRBJ2-6 TRBV6-2/TRBV6-3 NA NA CASSSREPSGFGANVLTF TGTGCCAGCAGCAGCAGGGAGCCCTCGGGGTTTGGGGCCAACGTCCTGACTTTC
TRBJ2-7 TRBV24-1 TRBD1 NA CATARDRTYEQYF TGTGCCACCGCTCGGGACAGGACATACGAGCAGTACTTC
TRBJ2-4 TRBV4-3 TRBD1 NA CASSQDREDIQYF TGCGCCAGCAGCCAGGACAGGGAGGACATTCAGTACTTC
TRBJ1-2 TRBV6-2/TRBV6-3 NA NA CASSAGESYGYTF TGTGCCAGCAGCGCCGGGGAAAGCTATGGCTACACCTTC
TRBJ2-5 TRBV14 NA NA CASSLGKTQYF TGTGCCAGCAGCCTTGGGAAGACCCAGTACTTC
TRBJ1-1 TRBV23-1 TRBD1 NA CASRQGAEAFF TGCGCCAGCAGACAGGGGGCTGAAGCTTTCTTT
TRBJ2-5 TRBV2 NA NA CASSEKRGETQYF TGTGCCAGCAGTGAGAAGAGGGGCGAGACCCAGTACTTC
TRBJ1-3 TRBV18 NA NA CASSPRESSGNTIYF TGTGCCAGCTCACCACGAGAGAGTTCTGGAAACACCATATATTTT
TRBJ1-2 TRBV4-2 NA NA CASSQEGQNYGYTF TGTGCCAGCAGCCAGGAGGGGCAGAACTATGGCTACACCTTC
TRBJ1-1 TRBV7-9 NA NA CASSTIQVANTEAFF TGTGCCAGCAGCACGATACAGGTGGCGAACACTGAAGCTTTCTTT
TRBJ2-1 TRBV11-2 TRBD1 NA CASSSPGRDRFWKQFF TGTGCCAGCAGCTCTCCGGGCCGGGACAGATTTTGGAAGCAGTTCTTC
TRBJ2-7 TRBV7-9 TRBD2 NA CASSTSSGREQYF TGTGCCAGCAGCACGAGTAGCGGGAGGGAGCAGTACTTC
TRBJ1-1 TRBV12-3/TRBV12-4 NA NA CASSNPQGAASETFF TGTGCCAGCAGCAACCCCCAAGGGGCCGCTTCTGAAACTTTCTTT
TRBJ2-5 TRBV6-5 NA NA CASLGGGETQYF TGTGCCAGTCTAGGTGGGGGAGAGACCCAGTACTTC
TRBJ2-6 TRBV28 NA NA CASTRPSGANVLTF TGTGCCAGCACTCGACCCTCTGGGGCCAACGTCCTGACTTTC
TRBJ1-2 TRBV6-1 TRBD1 NA CASTPSDRFNYGYTF TGTGCCAGCACCCCGTCGGACAGGTTTAACTATGGCTACACCTTC
TRBJ1-5 TRBV12-3/TRBV12-4 TRBD1 NA CASSAGTGGARPQHF TGTGCCAGCAGTGCCGGGACAGGGGGTGCTCGGCCCCAGCATTTT
TRBJ2-1 TRBV6-5 TRBD1 NA CASSPGQGPHNEQFF TGTGCCAGCAGCCCCGGACAGGGTCCCCACAATGAGCAGTTCTTC
TRBJ2-4 TRBV28 NA once CASRSADLAKNIQYF TGTGCCAGCAGGTCAGCAGACCTAGCCAAAAACATTCAGTACTTC
TRBJ2-1 TRBV18 TRBD1 NA CASSPNPPGQGWDEQFF TGTGCCAGCTCACCGAACCCCCCGGGACAGGGTTGGGATGAGCAGTTCTTC
TRBJ1-1 TRBV7-9 NA NA CASSRETEAFF TGTGCCAGCAGCCGGGAGACTGAAGCTTTCTTT
TRBJ1-1 TRBV7-9 NA NA CASSFTSDRRTEAFF TGTGCCAGCAGCTTTACATCCGATAGGAGAACTGAAGCTTTCTTT
TRBJ1-5 TRBV7-6 TRBD1 NA CASSLVGGRQGGNQPQHF TGTGCCAGCAGCTTAGTAGGGGGGAGACAGGGCGGCAATCAGCCCCAGCATTTT
TRBJ1-5 TRBV6-2/TRBV6-3 TRBD1 once CASRQGAYQPQHF TGTGCCAGCAGACAGGGGGCCTATCAGCCCCAGCATTTT
TRBJ1-2 TRBV29-1 NA NA CSVDAVNYGYTF TGCAGCGTTGACGCGGTTAACTATGGCTACACCTTC
TRBJ1-1 TRBV27 TRBD1 NA CASSPLRQGEAFF TGTGCCAGCAGTCCATTAAGACAGGGGGAAGCTTTCTTT
TRBJ1-4 TRBV25-1 NA once CASRSSGVSELFF TGTGCCAGCAGAAGTTCGGGGGTGTCGGAACTGTTTTTT
TRBJ1-5 TRBV24-1 NA NA CATSGRQSRQPQHF TGTGCCACCAGTGGGCGGCAATCAAGGCAGCCCCAGCATTTT
TRBJ1-1 TRBV12-3/TRBV12-4 NA NA CASSPRSGAGEAFF TGTGCCAGCAGCCCCCGGAGCGGGGCGGGAGAAGCTTTCTTT
TRBJ2-5 TRBV27 TRBD2 NA CASSLSGLAQETQYF TGTGCCAGCAGTTTATCAGGACTAGCCCAAGAGACCCAGTACTTC
TRBJ1-5 TRBV15 NA NA CATSRDLGVLQPQHF TGTGCCACCAGCAGAGATCTTGGGGTCCTCCAGCCCCAGCATTTT
TRBJ2-7 TRBV12-3/TRBV12-4 NA NA CASSSSWGSSYEQYF TGTGCCAGCAGTTCCTCGTGGGGAAGCTCCTACGAGCAGTACTTC
TRBJ2-3 TRBV30 NA NA CALSTVSTDTQYF TGTGCCCTCTCGACAGTCAGCACAGATACGCAGTATTTT
TRBJ2-2 TRBV20-1 TRBD2 NA CSAFPGTSGTYTGELFF TGCAGTGCCTTCCCTGGGACTAGCGGGACTTACACCGGGGAGCTGTTTTTT
TRBJ2-3 TRBV11-3 TRBD2 NA CASSSPLAEGSSDTQYF TGTGCCAGCAGCTCCCCACTAGCGGAGGGGTCGTCAGATACGCAGTATTTT
TRBJ1-1 TRBV6-1 NA NA CASSEEVTNAEAFF TGTGCCAGCAGTGAAGAGGTGACTAACGCTGAAGCTTTCTTT
TRBJ1-1 TRBV30 NA NA CAWRLGFNTEAFF TGTGCCTGGAGATTAGGTTTTAACACTGAAGCTTTCTTT
TRBJ2-1 TRBV24-1 NA NA CATSAGGLQFF TGTGCCACCAGTGCAGGAGGACTTCAGTTCTTC
TRBJ2-2 TRBV19 TRBD2 NA CASSILRGTSGSTGELFF TGTGCCAGTAGTATTCTGAGGGGGACTAGCGGGAGTACTGGGGAGCTGTTTTTT
TRBJ2-7 TRBV29-1 NA NA CSVVGYLSYEQYF TGCAGCGTTGTCGGGTACCTCTCCTACGAGCAGTACTTC
TRBJ2-1 TRBV29-1 NA NA CSVERSVRARFF TGCAGCGTTGAAAGGTCGGTCAGGGCAAGGTTCTTC
TRBJ2-7 TRBV6-5 NA NA CASTERALSSYEQYF TGTGCCAGCACCGAACGGGCTCTAAGCTCCTACGAGCAGTACTTC
TRBJ1-2 TRBV12-3/TRBV12-4 NA NA CASSRLGYGYTF TGTGCCAGCAGCCGCCTGGGGTATGGCTACACCTTC